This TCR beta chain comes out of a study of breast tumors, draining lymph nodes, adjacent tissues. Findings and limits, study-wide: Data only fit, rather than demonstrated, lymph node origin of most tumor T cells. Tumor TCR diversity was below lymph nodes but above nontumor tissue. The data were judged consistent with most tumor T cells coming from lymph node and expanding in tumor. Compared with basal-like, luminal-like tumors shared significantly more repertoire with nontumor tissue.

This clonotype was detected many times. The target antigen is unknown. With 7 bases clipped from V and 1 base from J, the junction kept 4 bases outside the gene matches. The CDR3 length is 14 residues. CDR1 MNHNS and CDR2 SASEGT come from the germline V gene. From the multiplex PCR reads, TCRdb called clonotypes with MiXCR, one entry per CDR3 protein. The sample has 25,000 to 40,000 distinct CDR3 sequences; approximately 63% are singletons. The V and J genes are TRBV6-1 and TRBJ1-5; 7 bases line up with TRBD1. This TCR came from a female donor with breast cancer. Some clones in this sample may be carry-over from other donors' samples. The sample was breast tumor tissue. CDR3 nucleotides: TGTGCCAGCAACCCGACAGGGAGCAATCAGCCCCAGCATTTT. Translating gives CASNPTGSNQPQHF.